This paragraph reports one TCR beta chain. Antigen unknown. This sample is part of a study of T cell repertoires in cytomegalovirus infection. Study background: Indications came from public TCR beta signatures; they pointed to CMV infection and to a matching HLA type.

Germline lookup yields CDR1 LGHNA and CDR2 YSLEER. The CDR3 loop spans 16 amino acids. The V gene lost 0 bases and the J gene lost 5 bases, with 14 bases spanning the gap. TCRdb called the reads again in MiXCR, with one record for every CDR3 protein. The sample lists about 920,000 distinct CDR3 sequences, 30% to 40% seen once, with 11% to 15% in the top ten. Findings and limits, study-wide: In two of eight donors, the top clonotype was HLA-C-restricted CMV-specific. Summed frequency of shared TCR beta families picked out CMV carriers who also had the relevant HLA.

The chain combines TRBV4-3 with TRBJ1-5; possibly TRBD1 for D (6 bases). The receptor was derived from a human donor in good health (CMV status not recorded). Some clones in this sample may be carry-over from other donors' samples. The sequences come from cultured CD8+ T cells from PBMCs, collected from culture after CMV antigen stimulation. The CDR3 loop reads CASSQDQGSRDQPQHF. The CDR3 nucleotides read TGCGCCAGCAGCCAAGATCAGGGGAGTAGGGATCAGCCCCAGCATTTT.